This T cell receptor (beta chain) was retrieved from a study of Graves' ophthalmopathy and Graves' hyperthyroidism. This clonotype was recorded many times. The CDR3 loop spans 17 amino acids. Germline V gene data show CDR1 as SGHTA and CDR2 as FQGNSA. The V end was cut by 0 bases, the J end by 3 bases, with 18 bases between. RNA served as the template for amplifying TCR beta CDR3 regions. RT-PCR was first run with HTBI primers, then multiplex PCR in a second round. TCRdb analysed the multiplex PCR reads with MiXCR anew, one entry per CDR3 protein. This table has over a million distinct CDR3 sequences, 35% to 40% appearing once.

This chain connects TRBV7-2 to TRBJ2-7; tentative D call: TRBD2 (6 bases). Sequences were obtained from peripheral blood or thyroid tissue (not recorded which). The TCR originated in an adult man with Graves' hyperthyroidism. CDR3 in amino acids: CASSLASRGGGGYEQYF. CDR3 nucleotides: TGTGCCAGCAGCTTAGCCTCAAGGGGAGGCGGAGGCTACGAGCAGTACTTC.